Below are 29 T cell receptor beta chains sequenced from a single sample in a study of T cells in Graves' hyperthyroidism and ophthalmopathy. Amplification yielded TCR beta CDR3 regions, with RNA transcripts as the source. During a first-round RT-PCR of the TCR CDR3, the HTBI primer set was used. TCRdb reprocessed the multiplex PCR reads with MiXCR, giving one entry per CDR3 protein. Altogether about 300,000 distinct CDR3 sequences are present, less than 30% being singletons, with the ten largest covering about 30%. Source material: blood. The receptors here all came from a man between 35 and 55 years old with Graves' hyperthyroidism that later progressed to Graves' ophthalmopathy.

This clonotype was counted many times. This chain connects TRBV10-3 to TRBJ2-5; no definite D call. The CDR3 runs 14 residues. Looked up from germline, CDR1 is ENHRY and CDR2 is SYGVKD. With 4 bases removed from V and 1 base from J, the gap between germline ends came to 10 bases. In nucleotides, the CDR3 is TGTGCCATCAGTGCGGCGGATCGCCAAGAGACCCAGTACTTC. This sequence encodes CAISAADRQETQYF.

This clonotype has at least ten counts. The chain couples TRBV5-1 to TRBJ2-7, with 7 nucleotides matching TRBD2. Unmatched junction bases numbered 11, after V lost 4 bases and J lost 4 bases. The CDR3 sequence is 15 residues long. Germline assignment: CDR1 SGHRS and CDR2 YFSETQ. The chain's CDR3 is CASSPGGPDPYEQYF. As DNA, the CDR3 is TGCGCCAGCAGCCCGGGGGGTCCGGATCCTTACGAGCAGTACTTC.

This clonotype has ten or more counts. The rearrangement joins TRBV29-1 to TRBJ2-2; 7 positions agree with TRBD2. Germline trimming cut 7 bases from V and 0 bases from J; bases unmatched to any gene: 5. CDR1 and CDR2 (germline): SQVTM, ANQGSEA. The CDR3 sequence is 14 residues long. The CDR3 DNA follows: TGCAGCGCCGGACTAGGGACGAACACCGGGGAGCTGTTTTTT. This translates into CSAGLGTNTGELFF.

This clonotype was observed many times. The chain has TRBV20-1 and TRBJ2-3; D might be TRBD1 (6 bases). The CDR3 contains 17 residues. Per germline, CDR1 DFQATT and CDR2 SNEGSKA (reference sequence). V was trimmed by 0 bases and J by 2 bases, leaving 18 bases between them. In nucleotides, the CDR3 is TGCAGTGCTAGAGATCGGACAGCACTCGACCTCACAGATACGCAGTATTTT. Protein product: CSARDRTALDLTDTQYF.

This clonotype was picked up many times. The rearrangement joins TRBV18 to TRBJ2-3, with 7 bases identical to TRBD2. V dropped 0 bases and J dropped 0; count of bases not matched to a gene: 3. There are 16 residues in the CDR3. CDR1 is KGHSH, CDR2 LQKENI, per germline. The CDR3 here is CASSPPGSGSTDTQYF. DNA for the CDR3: TGTGCCAGCTCACCACCTGGTAGCGGGAGCACAGATACGCAGTATTTT.

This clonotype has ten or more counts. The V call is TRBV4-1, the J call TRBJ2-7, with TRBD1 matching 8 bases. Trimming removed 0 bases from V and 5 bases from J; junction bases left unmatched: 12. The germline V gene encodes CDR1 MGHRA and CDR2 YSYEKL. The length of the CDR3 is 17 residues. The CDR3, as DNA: TGCGCCAGCAGCCAAGACCCGGATAGGACAGGGCTAAACGAGCAGTACTTC. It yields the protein CASSQDPDRTGLNEQYF.

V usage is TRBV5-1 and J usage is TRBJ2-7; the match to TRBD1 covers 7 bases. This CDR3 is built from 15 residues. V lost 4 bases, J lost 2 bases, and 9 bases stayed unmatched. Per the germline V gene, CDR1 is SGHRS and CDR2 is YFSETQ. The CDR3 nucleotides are TGCGCCAGCAGCCTACCCCCGCAGGGGGCCTACGAGCAGTACTTC. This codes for CASSLPPQGAYEQYF.

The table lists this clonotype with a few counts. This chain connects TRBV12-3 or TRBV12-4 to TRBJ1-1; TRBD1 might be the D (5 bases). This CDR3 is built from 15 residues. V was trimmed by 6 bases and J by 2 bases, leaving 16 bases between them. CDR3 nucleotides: TGTGCCAGCAGCCAAGGAGGACATATCAACACTGAAGCTTTCTTT. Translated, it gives CASSQGGHINTEAFF.

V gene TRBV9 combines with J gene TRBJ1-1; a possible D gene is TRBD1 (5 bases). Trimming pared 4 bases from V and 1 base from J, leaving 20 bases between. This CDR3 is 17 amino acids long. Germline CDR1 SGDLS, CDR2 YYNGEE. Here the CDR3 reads CASSPTGGRARNTEAFF. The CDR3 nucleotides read TGTGCCAGCAGCCCTACCGGCGGCAGGGCTCGGAACACTGAAGCTTTCTTT.

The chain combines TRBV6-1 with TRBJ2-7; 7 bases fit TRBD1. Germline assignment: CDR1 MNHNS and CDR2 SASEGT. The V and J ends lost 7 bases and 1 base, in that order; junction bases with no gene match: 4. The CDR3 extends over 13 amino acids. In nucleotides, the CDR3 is TGTGCCAGCACCCCGGGACAGTCCTACGAGCAGTACTTC. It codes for CASTPGQSYEQYF.

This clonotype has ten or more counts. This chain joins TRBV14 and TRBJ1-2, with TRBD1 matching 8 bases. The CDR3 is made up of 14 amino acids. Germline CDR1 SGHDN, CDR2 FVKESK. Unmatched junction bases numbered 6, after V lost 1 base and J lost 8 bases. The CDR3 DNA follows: TGTGCCAGCAGCCAAGGGACAGGGAGGCAGGGCTACACCTTC. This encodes CASSQGTGRQGYTF.

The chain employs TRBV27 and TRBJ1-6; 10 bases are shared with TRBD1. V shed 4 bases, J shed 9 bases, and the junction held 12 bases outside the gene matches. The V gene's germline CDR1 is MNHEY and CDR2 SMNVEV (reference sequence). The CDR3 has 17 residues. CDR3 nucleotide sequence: TGTGCCAGCAGTTCCGGGACAGGGGCTGTCGCGGGTTCACCCCTCCACTTT. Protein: CASSSGTGAVAGSPLHF.

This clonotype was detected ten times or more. The DNA of the CDR3 is TGCGCCAGCAGCTTGACGAGCGGAGAGGCCGGGGAGCTGTTTTTT. Translating gives CASSLTSGEAGELFF. The rearrangement joins TRBV5-1 to TRBJ2-2, with a weak D call TRBD2 (5 bases). The germline gives CDR1 SGHRS, CDR2 YFSETQ. This CDR3 is built from 15 residues. V was clipped by 1 base and J by 6 bases, with 13 bases between them.

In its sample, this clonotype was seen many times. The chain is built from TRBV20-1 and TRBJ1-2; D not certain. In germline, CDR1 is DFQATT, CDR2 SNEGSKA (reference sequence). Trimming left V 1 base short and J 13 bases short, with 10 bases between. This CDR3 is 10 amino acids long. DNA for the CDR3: TGCAGTGCTAGAGCCCGATCGGTCACCTTC. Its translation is CSARARSVTF.

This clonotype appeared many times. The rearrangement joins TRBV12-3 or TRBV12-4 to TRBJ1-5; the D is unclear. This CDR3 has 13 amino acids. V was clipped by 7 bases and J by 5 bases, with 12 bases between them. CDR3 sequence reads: CASNNMGYQPQHF. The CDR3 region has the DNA TGTGCCAGCAATAACATGGGCTATCAGCCCCAGCATTTT.

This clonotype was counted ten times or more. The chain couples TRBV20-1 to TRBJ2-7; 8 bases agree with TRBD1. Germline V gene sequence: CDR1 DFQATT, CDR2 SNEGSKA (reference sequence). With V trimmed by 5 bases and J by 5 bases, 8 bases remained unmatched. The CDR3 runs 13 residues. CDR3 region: CSAPQDRGDEQYF. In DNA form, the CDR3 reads TGCAGTGCTCCACAAGACAGGGGCGACGAGCAGTACTTC.

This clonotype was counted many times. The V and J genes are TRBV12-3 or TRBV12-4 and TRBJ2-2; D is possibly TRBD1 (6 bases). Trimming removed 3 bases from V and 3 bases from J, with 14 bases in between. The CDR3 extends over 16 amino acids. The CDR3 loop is CASSFWGREDTGELFF. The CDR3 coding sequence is TGTGCCAGCAGTTTTTGGGGGCGCGAGGACACCGGGGAGCTGTTTTTT.

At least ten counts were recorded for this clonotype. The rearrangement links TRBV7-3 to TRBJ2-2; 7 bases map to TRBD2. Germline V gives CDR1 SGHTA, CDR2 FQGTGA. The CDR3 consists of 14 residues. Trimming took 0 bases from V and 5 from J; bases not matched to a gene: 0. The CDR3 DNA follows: TGTGCCAGCAGCTTAACTAGCGGGACCGGGGAGCTGTTTTTT. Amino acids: CASSLTSGTGELFF.

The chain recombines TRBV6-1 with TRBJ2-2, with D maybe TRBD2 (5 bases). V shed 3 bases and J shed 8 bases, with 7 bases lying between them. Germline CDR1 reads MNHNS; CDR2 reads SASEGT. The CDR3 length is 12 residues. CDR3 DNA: TGTGCCAGCAGTGATTGGAGGGGGGAGCTGTTTTTT. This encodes CASSDWRGELFF.

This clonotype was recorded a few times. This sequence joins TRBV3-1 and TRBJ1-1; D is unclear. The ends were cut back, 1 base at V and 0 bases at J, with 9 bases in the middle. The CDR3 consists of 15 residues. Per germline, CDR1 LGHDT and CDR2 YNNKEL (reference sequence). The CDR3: CASSQGSPMNTEAFF. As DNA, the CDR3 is TGTGCCAGCAGCCAAGGTAGTCCGATGAACACTGAAGCTTTCTTT.

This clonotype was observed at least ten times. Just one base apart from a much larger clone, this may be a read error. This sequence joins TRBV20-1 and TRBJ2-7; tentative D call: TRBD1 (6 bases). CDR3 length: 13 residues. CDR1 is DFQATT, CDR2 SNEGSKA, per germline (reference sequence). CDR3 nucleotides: TGCGGTGCTAGGCCGGGACATTACTACGAGCAGTACTTC. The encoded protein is CGARPGHYYEQYF.

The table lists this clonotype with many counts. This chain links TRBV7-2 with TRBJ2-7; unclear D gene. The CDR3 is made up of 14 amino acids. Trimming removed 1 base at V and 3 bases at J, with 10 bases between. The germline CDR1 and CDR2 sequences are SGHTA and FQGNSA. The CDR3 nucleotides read TGTGCCAGCAGCTTAGGGGTGACCGGCTACGAGCAGTACTTC. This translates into CASSLGVTGYEQYF.

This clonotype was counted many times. This CDR3 is CAWSTGIYEKLFF. The DNA of the CDR3 is TGTGCCTGGAGCACAGGTATTTATGAAAAACTGTTTTTT. The chain joins TRBV30 to TRBJ1-4, with a tentative D call TRBD1 (5 bases). In germline, CDR1 is GTSNPN, CDR2 SVGIG (reference sequence). This CDR3 comprises 13 residues. V was pared by 3 bases and J by 6 bases, with 11 bases between.

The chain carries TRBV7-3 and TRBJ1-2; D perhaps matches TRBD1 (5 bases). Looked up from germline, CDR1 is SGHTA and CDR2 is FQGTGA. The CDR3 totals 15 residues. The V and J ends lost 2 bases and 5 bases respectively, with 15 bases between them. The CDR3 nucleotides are TGTGCCAGCAGCTTAGACAGTTCTTCCTCATATGGCTACACCTTC. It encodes CASSLDSSSSYGYTF.

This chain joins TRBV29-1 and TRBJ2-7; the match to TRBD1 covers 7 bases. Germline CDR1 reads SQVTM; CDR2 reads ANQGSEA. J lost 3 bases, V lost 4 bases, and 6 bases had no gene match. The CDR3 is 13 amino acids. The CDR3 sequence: CSVGKGQNYEQYF. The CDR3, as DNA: TGCAGCGTTGGTAAGGGACAGAACTACGAGCAGTACTTC.

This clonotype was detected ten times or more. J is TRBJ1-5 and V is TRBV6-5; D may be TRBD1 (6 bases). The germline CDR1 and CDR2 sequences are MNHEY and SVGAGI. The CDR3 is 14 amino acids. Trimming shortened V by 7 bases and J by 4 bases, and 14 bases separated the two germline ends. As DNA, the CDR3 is TGTGCCAGCAATAACTACCAGGGGAATCAGCCCCAGCATTTT. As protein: CASNNYQGNQPQHF.

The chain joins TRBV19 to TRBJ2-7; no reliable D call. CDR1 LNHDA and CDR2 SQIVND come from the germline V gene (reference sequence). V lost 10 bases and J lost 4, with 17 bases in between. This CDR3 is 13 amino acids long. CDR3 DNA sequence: TGTGCCACCGCACCCGAAGGGTGGTACGAGCAGTACTTC. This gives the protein CATAPEGWYEQYF.

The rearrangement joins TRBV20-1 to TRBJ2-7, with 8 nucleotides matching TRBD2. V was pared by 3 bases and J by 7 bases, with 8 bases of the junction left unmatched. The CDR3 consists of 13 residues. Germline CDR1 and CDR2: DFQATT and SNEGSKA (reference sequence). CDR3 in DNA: TGCAGTGCTAGTCCGGGAGGGCCTCTGGAGCAGTACTTC. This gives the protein CSASPGGPLEQYF.

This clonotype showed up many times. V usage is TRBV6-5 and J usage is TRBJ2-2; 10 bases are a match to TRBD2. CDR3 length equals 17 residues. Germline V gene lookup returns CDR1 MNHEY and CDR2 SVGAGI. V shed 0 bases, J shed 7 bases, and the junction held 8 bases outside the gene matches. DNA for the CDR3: TGTGCCAGCAGTTACTCCTCAGCGGGAGGGGCGAACGGGGAGCTGTTTTTT. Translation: CASSYSSAGGANGELFF.